This TCR beta chain was identified in a study of shared clonotypes between healthy human individuals. At the level of the study: CD4 naive and CD4 memory each took three plates per donor, while CD8 naive took two and CD8 memory one. Study observations and caveats: The generation probabilities recorded for non-shared clonotypes fell below those of clonotypes shared by all four donors.

Method: immunoSEQ multiplex PCR; TCRdb's copy keeps in-frame clones and lacks some. Of around 1,000,000 clones in the sample, 60% to 80% were seen once. Only Caucasian adults living in Nashville, Tennessee served as donors. V was cut by 1 base and J by 3 bases, with 15 bases left in between. This CDR3 has 16 amino acids. Germline values: CDR1 SGHTA, CDR2 FQGNSA. With respect to this clone: Its antigen is unknown.

What was sequenced was memory CD4+ T cells from PBMCs. As for subset: CD45RA-negative fraction. The source is a man between 18 and 35 years old in good health. Some clones in this sample may be carry-over from other donors' samples. The V call is TRBV7-2, the J call TRBJ1-2; no firm D call. The CDR3 DNA reads as TGTGCCAGCAGCTTAGACAGTGGACGTCTCTACTATGGCTACACCTTC. Its protein is CASSLDSGRLYYGYTF. The variable domain in full, with the rest retrieved from reference TRBV7-2 and TRBJ1-2, is GAGVSQSPSNKVTEKGKDVELRCDPISGHTALYWYRQSLGQGLEFLIYFQGNSAPDKSGLPSDRFSAERTGGSVSTLTIQRTQQEDSAVYLCASSLDSGRLYYGYTFGSGTRLTVV.